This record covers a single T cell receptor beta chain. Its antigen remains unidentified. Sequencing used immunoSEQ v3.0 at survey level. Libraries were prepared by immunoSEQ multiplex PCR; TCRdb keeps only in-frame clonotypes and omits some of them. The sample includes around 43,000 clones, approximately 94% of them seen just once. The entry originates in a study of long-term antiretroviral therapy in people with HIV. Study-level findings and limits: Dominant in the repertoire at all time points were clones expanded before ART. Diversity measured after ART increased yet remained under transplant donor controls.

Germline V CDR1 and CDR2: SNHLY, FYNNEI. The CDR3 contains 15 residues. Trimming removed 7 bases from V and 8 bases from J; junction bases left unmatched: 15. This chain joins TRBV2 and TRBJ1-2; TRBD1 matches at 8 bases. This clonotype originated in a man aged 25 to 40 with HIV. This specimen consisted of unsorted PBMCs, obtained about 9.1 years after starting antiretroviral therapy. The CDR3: CASNITPGQGGGYTF. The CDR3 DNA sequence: TGTGCCAGCAACATAACACCCGGACAGGGCGGCGGCTACACCTTC. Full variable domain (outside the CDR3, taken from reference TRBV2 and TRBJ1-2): EPEVTQTPSHQVTQMGQEVILRCVPISNHLYFYWYRQILGQKVEFLVSFYNNEISEKSEIFDDQFSVERPDGSNFTLKIRSTKLEDSAMYFCASNITPGQGGGYTFGSGTRLTVV.